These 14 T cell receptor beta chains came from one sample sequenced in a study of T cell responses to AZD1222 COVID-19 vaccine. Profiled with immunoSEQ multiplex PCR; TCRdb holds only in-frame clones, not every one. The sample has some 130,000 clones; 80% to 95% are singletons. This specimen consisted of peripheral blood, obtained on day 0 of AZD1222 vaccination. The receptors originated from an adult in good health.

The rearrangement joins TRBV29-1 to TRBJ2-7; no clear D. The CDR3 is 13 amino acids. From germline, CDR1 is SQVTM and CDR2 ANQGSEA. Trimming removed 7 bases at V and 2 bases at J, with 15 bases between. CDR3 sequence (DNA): TGCAGCGCCATTCCTGGCGGAACCTACGAGCAGTACTTC. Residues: CSAIPGGTYEQYF.

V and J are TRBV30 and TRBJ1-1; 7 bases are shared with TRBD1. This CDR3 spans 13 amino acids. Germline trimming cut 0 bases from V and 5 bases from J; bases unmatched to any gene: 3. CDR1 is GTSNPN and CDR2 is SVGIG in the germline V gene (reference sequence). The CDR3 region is CAWSVSGGTEAFF. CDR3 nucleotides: TGTGCCTGGAGTGTATCAGGGGGAACTGAAGCTTTCTTT.

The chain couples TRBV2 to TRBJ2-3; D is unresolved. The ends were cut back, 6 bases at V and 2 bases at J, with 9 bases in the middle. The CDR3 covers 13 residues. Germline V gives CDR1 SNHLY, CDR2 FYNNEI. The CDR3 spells CASRNTDTDTQYF. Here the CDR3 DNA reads TGTGCCAGCAGGAACACGGACACAGATACGCAGTATTTT.

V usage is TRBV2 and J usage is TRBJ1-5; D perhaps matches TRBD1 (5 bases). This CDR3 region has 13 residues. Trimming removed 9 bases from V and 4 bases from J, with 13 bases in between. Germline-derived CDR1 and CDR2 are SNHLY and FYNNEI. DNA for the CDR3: TGTGCCAGATCCCCAGGGAGGAATCAGCCCCAGCATTTT. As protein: CARSPGRNQPQHF.

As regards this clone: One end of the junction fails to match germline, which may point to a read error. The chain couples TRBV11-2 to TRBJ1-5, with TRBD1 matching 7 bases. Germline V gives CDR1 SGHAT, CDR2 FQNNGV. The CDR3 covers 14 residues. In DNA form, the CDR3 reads TGTGCCAGCAGCCTAGACAGGGGCAATCAGCCCCAGCATTTT. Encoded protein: CASSLDRGNQPQHF.

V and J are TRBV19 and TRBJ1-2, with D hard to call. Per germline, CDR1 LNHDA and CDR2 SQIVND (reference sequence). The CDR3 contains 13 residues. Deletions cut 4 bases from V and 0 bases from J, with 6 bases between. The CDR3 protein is CASSTGANYGYTF. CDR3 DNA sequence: TGTGCCAGTAGTACGGGAGCTAACTATGGCTACACCTTC.

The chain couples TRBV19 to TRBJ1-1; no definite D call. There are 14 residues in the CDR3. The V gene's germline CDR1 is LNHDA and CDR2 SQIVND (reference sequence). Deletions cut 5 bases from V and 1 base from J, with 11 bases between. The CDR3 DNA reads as TGTGCCAGTAGTCTCTTCGGACGGAACACTGAAGCTTTCTTT. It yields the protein CASSLFGRNTEAFF.

This CDR3 is CASSMGRRSNEKLFF. The DNA for the CDR3 is TGTGCCAGTAGTATGGGAAGACGGTCTAATGAAAAACTGTTTTTT. The V gene is TRBV19, the J gene TRBJ1-4; D is undetermined. Trimming pared 3 bases from V and 3 bases from J, leaving 11 bases between. The CDR3 contains 15 residues. Germline V gene sequence: CDR1 LNHDA, CDR2 SQIVND (reference sequence).

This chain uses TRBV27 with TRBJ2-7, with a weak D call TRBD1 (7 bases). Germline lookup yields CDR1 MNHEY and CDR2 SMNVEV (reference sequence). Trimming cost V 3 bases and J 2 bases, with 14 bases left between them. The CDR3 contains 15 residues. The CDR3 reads CASSFFPGGPYEQYF. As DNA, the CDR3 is TGTGCCAGCAGTTTTTTCCCAGGGGGGCCCTACGAGCAGTACTTC.

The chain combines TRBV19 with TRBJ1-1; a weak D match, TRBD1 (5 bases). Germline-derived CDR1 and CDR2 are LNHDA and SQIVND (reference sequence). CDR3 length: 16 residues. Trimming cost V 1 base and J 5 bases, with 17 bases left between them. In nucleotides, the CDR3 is TGTGCCAGTAGTATAGGGGACGGGGCGATAAGGACTGAAGCTTTCTTT. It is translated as CASSIGDGAIRTEAFF.

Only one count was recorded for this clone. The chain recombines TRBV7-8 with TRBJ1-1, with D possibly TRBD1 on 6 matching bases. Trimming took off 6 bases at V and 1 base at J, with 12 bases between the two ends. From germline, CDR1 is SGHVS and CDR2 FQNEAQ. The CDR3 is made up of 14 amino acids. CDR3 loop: CASRESGANTEAFF. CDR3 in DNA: TGTGCCAGCAGGGAGTCGGGGGCGAACACTGAAGCTTTCTTT.

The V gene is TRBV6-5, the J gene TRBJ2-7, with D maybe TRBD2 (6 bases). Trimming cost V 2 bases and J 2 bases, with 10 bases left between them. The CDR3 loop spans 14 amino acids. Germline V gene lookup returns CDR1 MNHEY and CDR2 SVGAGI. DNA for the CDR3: TGTGCCAGCAGTTACGGGACTCAGGCCTACGAGCAGTACTTC. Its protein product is CASSYGTQAYEQYF.

The CDR3 sequence: CASSNGAPGSDTQYF. DNA of the CDR3: TGTGCCAGCAGTAACGGGGCCCCGGGGTCAGATACGCAGTATTTT. The chain combines TRBV5-4 with TRBJ2-3; D may match TRBD1 or TRBD2 (5 bases each). Trimming pared 5 bases from V and 4 bases from J, leaving 17 bases between. Looked up from germline, CDR1 is SGHNT and CDR2 is YYREEE (reference sequence). The CDR3 runs to 15 residues.

The CDR3 spells CASSLIGSSSYNEQFF. The DNA for the CDR3 is TGTGCCAGCAGCCTTATTGGGAGTAGCTCCTACAATGAGCAGTTCTTC. The chain is built from TRBV7-2 and TRBJ2-1; weak D call: TRBD2 (5 bases). V was clipped by 5 bases and J by 0 bases, with 14 bases between them. The germline V gene encodes CDR1 SGHTA and CDR2 FQGNSA. This CDR3 is 16 amino acids long.